The TCR beta chain under discussion was sequenced for a study of blood T cells in healthy people across ages. A second roughly 6 to 12 cycle PCR used barcoded and J-beta primers. TCRdb itself ran the 5' RACE reads through MiXCR, one entry per CDR3 protein. Of some 700,000 distinct CDR3 sequences listed, about 40% are singletons. Germline loops: CDR1 KGHDR, CDR2 SFDVKD. This CDR3 is built from 15 residues. Deletions cut 4 bases from V and 1 base from J, with 12 bases between. The chain joins TRBV24-1 to TRBJ2-5, with D tentatively TRBD2 (7 bases). The sample was blood. The receptor comes from a woman aged 55-70 years in good health. The CDR3 DNA follows: TGTGCCACCAGTGACTCTAGGGGGGGCCAAGAGACCCAGTACTTC. It translates to CATSDSRGGQETQYF.